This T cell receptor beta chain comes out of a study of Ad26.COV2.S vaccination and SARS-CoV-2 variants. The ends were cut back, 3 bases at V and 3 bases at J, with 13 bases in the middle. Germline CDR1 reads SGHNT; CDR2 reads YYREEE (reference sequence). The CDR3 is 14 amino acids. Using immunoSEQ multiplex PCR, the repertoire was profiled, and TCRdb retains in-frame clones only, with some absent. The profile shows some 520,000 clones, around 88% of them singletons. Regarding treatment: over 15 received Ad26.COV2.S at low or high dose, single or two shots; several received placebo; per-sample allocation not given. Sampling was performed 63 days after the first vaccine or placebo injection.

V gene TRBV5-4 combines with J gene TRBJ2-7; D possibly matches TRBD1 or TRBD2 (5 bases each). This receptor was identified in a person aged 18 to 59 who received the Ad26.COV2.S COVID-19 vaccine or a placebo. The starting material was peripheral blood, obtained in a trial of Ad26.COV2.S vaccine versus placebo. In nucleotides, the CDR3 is TGTGCCAGCAGCTGGATAGGGACGGACTACGAGCAGTACTTC. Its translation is CASSWIGTDYEQYF.